What follows are 22 T cell receptor beta chains derived from one specimen sequenced in a study of T cell repertoires in cytomegalovirus infection. TCRdb re-called the reads through MiXCR, storing one row per CDR3 protein. The table shows under 850,000 distinct CDR3 sequences, with 35% to 45% occurring only once. The sample taken for sequencing was PBMCs. These receptors were collected from a human donor in good health (CMV status not recorded). Some clones in this sample may be carry-over from other donors' samples.

The chain joins TRBV12-3 or TRBV12-4 to TRBJ2-7, with 7 bases identical to TRBD2. Unmatched junction bases numbered 5, after V lost 3 bases and J lost 6 bases. This CDR3 is built from 13 residues. Here the CDR3 reads CASSFYSGTEQYF. The CDR3 DNA reads TGTGCCAGCAGTTTCTACAGCGGGACCGAGCAGTACTTC.

V and J are TRBV19 and TRBJ1-4; D possibly corresponds to TRBD1 (5 bases). Per germline, CDR1 LNHDA and CDR2 SQIVND (reference sequence). The V end was cut by 6 bases, the J end by 8 bases, with 19 bases between. CDR3 length equals 15 residues. The CDR3 DNA is TGTGCCAGTAGCCCCGGGACCCTTGGTCGCGAAAAACTGTTTTTT. Translation: CASSPGTLGREKLFF.

This chain links TRBV20-1 with TRBJ2-1, with D tentatively TRBD2 (5 bases). CDR1 and CDR2 from the germline V gene are DFQATT and SNEGSKA (reference sequence). This CDR3 has 15 residues. Between the trimmed V and J ends, which lost 1 base and 5 bases, there was a span of 15 bases. The CDR3 reads CSARVPGRSNNEQFF. The CDR3 nucleotides are TGCAGTGCTAGAGTTCCGGGAAGAAGCAACAATGAGCAGTTCTTC.

The rearrangement joins TRBV6-5 to TRBJ1-6; 7 bases align to TRBD1. CDR1 is MNHEY, CDR2 SVGAGI, per germline. Trimming at V came to 7 bases and at J to 10 bases, leaving 7 bases not matched to a gene. This CDR3 contains 13 residues. The CDR3 sequence: CASTRDSWSPLHF. The CDR3, as DNA: TGTGCCAGCACCCGGGACAGTTGGTCACCCCTCCACTTT.

The chain carries TRBV12-3 or TRBV12-4 and TRBJ2-1, with D perhaps TRBD2 (5 bases). V dropped 6 bases and J dropped 0 bases, with 9 bases sitting between them. The CDR3 length is 14 residues. In nucleotides, the CDR3 is TGTGCCAGCAGGGGTAGCGTCTCCTACAATGAGCAGTTCTTC. Its protein is CASRGSVSYNEQFF.

Note on this clonotype: The junction shows a germline mismatch at one end, possibly a read error. The gene calls are TRBV27 and TRBJ1-6; a weak D match, TRBD1 (6 bases). The germline V gene encodes CDR1 MNHEY and CDR2 SMNVEV (reference sequence). The length of the CDR3 is 15 residues. Written as DNA, the CDR3 is TGTGCCAGCAGTTTTTCTGGGGGGGCGAGTTCATCCCTCCACTTT. It encodes CASSFSGGASSSLHF.

This clonotype occurred many times. The chain employs TRBV28 and TRBJ2-1, with D uncertain. Trimming pared 5 bases from V and 12 bases from J, leaving 14 bases between. The CDR3 consists of 12 residues. In germline, CDR1 is MDHEN, CDR2 SYDVKM. In nucleotides, the CDR3 is TGTGCCAGCAGTGTACCCCTTATATCGCAGTTCTTC. This codes for CASSVPLISQFF. The variable domain in full, completed from reference TRBV28 and TRBJ2-1, reads DVKVTQSSRYLVKRTGEKVFLECVQDMDHENMFWYRQDPGLGLRLIYFSYDVKMKEKGDIPEGYSVSREKKERFSLILESASTNQTSMYLCASSVPLISQFFGPGTRLTVL.

The rearrangement joins TRBV6-1 to TRBJ1-2; unclear D gene. Germline CDR1 and CDR2: MNHNS and SASEGT. The CDR3 length is 15 residues. With 6 bases removed from V and 0 bases from J, the gap between germline ends came to 14 bases. This CDR3 reads CASSPIANTNYGYTF. The CDR3 bases are TGTGCCAGCAGCCCGATAGCGAATACTAACTATGGCTACACCTTC.

The chain carries TRBV6-1 and TRBJ2-5, with D perhaps TRBD1 (6 bases). Germline V gene data show CDR1 as MNHNS and CDR2 as SASEGT. The CDR3 covers 14 residues. V lost 8 bases, J lost 3 bases, and 16 bases lay in between. The CDR3 sequence is CASEVGWTEETQYF. Written as DNA, the CDR3 is TGTGCCAGCGAGGTGGGTTGGACAGAAGAGACCCAGTACTTC.

This clonotype was seen only a few times. The chain employs TRBV6-6 and TRBJ1-1; the D is unclear. The CDR3 consists of 13 residues. Trimming pared 2 bases from V and 4 bases from J, leaving 8 bases between. Germline CDR1 reads MNHNY; CDR2 reads SVGAGI (reference sequence). The DNA for the CDR3 is TGTGCCAGCAGTTACAGGGTAGCCACTGAAGCTTTCTTT. It translates to CASSYRVATEAFF.

This clonotype was detected ten times or more. The chain couples TRBV12-3 or TRBV12-4 to TRBJ1-1, with D uncertain. The CDR3 contains 11 residues. The germline V and J ends were trimmed by 8 bases and 6 bases, with 10 bases remaining between them. CDR3 region: CASSPGAEAFF. CDR3 sequence (DNA): TGTGCCAGCTCACCGGGTGCTGAAGCTTTCTTT.

V usage is TRBV20-1 and J usage is TRBJ2-7; 8 bases line up with TRBD2. The CDR3 totals 17 residues. Per germline, CDR1 DFQATT and CDR2 SNEGSKA (reference sequence). J lost 1 base, V lost 5 bases, and 16 bases had no gene match. The CDR3 loop is CSAAPGLGFTQSYEQYF. The CDR3 DNA follows: TGCAGTGCTGCCCCGGGACTAGGATTCACCCAATCCTACGAGCAGTACTTC.

This clonotype was counted only a few times. The chain carries TRBV6-1 and TRBJ1-2; tentatively, D is TRBD1 (5 bases). The CDR3 is made up of 15 amino acids. From germline, CDR1 is MNHNS and CDR2 SASEGT. The V gene lost 4 bases and the J gene lost 0 bases, with 12 bases spanning the gap. CDR3: CASSVGTYANYGYTF. The CDR3, as DNA: TGTGCCAGCAGTGTGGGGACCTATGCTAACTATGGCTACACCTTC.

This clonotype was observed a few times. J is TRBJ2-3 and V is TRBV28; D could derive from TRBD1 or TRBD2 (5 bases each). The germline V and J ends were trimmed by 6 bases and 3 bases, with 10 bases remaining between them. This CDR3 has 13 residues. Germline loops: CDR1 MDHEN, CDR2 SYDVKM. The CDR3 region has the DNA TGTGCCAGCAGGGATTGGGGGACAGATACGCAGTATTTT. This codes for CASRDWGTDTQYF.

This chain uses TRBV7-3 with TRBJ1-5, with D unresolved. The ends were cut back, 5 bases at V and 7 bases at J, with 12 bases in the middle. The germline CDR1 and CDR2 sequences are SGHTA and FQGTGA. This CDR3 contains 13 residues. In DNA, the CDR3 is TGTGCCAGCAGCCCCTCCTCGGGGCAGCCCCAGCATTTT. Protein product: CASSPSSGQPQHF.

Worth noting for this clonotype: Germline is not matched at one junction end, which may reflect a read error. The chain couples TRBV28 to TRBJ2-7; TRBD2 matches at 9 bases. The germline gives CDR1 MDHEN, CDR2 SYDVKM. CDR3 length: 15 residues. CDR3 coding DNA: TGTGCCAGTACCCAGCGGGCTAGCGGGAAGGGCGAGAAGTACTTC. Translated: CASTQRASGKGEKYF.

The V and J genes are TRBV27 and TRBJ2-1; D is unclear. Between the trimmed V and J ends, which lost 2 bases and 3 bases, there was a span of 8 bases. This CDR3 comprises 14 residues. Germline V gene lookup returns CDR1 MNHEY and CDR2 SMNVEV (reference sequence). The CDR3, as DNA: TGTGCCAGCAGTTTAGGCCTTTACTACAATGAGCAGTTCTTC. Protein sequence: CASSLGLYYNEQFF.

The chain employs TRBV6-1 and TRBJ1-2; TRBD1 matches at 8 bases. The V gene's germline CDR1 is MNHNS and CDR2 SASEGT. Trimming at V came to 7 bases and at J to 6 bases, leaving 4 bases not matched to a gene. This CDR3 spans 12 amino acids. The CDR3 is CASIQGGNGYTF. Here the CDR3 DNA reads TGTGCCAGCATACAGGGGGGGAATGGCTACACCTTC.

Many counts were recorded for this clonotype. This chain connects TRBV6-2 or TRBV6-3 to TRBJ2-6; D unclear. Germline V CDR1 and CDR2: MNHEY, SVGEGT. The CDR3 loop spans 13 amino acids. Trimming shortened V by 2 bases and J by 2 bases, and 1 base separated the two germline ends. CDR3 nucleotide sequence: TGTGCCAGCAGTTACGCTGGGGCCAACGTCCTGACTTTC. Amino acid sequence: CASSYAGANVLTF.

V gene TRBV4-1 combines with J gene TRBJ1-5; possible D gene TRBD1, 6 bases. The CDR3 extends over 15 amino acids. Germline assignment: CDR1 MGHRA and CDR2 YSYEKL. The V end was cut by 3 bases, the J end by 7 bases, with 16 bases between. The CDR3 DNA is TGCGCCAGCAGCCAGGGACATTCGCCTGGGCAGCCCCAGCATTTT. This translates into CASSQGHSPGQPQHF.

Turning to this clonotype: An end of the junction differs from the germline gene, which may be a read error. V is TRBV6-5 and J is TRBJ1-1; D is unresolved. This CDR3 has 14 amino acids. CDR1 is MNHEY and CDR2 is SVGAGI in the germline V gene. The CDR3 nucleotides read TGTGCCGGCAGTTACTTACGTCTGGAGACTGAAGCTTTCTTT. Translated, it gives CAGSYLRLETEAFF.

J is TRBJ2-6 and V is TRBV7-9; TRBD2 is a possible D gene (5 bases). Per germline, CDR1 SEHNR and CDR2 FQNEAQ (reference sequence). V was shortened by 11 bases and J by 0 bases, with 14 bases between the two germline ends. CDR3 length: 15 amino acids. The CDR3 spells CASRTVDSGANVLTF. The CDR3 bases are TGTGCCTCACGGACTGTAGACTCTGGGGCCAACGTCCTGACTTTC.